The clone carrying this T cell receptor beta chain has a single count. This entry is derived from a study of T cell changes during pregnancy in multiple sclerosis. This CDR3 has 15 amino acids. The V gene's germline CDR1 is SGHVS and CDR2 FNYEAQ. J lost 2 bases, V lost 5 bases, and 6 bases had no gene match. Data came from immunoSEQ multiplex PCR; TCRdb stores just in-frame clones and leaves some out. Of some 59,000 clones in the sample, roughly nine tenths were seen once. The chain employs TRBV7-6 and TRBJ2-7; 10 positions agree with TRBD2. Sequencing was performed on peripheral blood, taken in the first trimester of pregnancy. The origin of this receptor is a female donor with multiple sclerosis, enrolled in a pregnancy study. CDR3: CASSDGLADAYEQYF. The CDR3 DNA follows: TGTGCCAGCAGCGACGGACTAGCGGACGCCTACGAGCAGTACTTC.